One sample yielded the 26 T cell receptor beta chains listed below, sequenced in a study of CD8 T cells in ankylosing spondylitis. TCRdb ran MiXCR on the 5' RACE reads and lists one entry per CDR3 protein. The sample lists some 250,000 distinct CDR3 sequences, over 8.5% occurring once. Sequencing input: blood, either unsorted or a sorted T cell fraction (not recorded which). These receptor sequences come from a male donor with ankylosing spondylitis or in good health (not recorded which).

This clonotype was recorded many times. CDR3 in DNA: TGCAGCGTTCAAACGGGGGAGGTCGAAGCTTTCTTT. Its translation is CSVQTGEVEAFF. This rearrangement joins TRBV29-1 to TRBJ1-1; the D gene is possibly TRBD1 (5 bases). Trimming removed 5 bases from V and 8 bases from J, with 15 bases in between. Germline V gene sequence: CDR1 SQVTM, CDR2 ANQGSEA. The CDR3 consists of 12 residues.

The chain has TRBV6-5 and TRBJ2-3; 16 bases match TRBD2. Looked up from germline, CDR1 is MNHEY and CDR2 is SVGAGI. V gave up 2 bases and J gave up 4 bases; unmatched junction bases: 3. The CDR3 consists of 17 residues. The CDR3 sequence is CASSYAGLAGGPDTQYF. CDR3 DNA sequence: TGTGCCAGCAGTTACGCGGGACTAGCGGGGGGGCCAGATACGCAGTATTTT.

This clonotype was seen many times. The gene calls are TRBV18 and TRBJ2-7, with D hard to call. The germline CDR1 and CDR2 sequences are KGHSH and LQKENI. This CDR3 spans 13 amino acids. Trimming took off 3 bases at V and 7 bases at J, with 13 bases between the two ends. As DNA, the CDR3 is TGTGCCAGCTCACCTCAAGGACGTGGGGAGCAGTACTTC. Translated: CASSPQGRGEQYF.

This clonotype was counted many times. This chain uses TRBV5-6 with TRBJ1-2; 9 nucleotides line up with TRBD1. Trimming took 3 bases from V and 5 from J; bases not matched to a gene: 11. CDR3 length: 16 amino acids. Germline loops: CDR1 SGHDT, CDR2 YYEEEE. The CDR3 DNA follows: TGTGCCAGCAGCTCGCGAACCGGACAGGGGTCATATGGCTACACCTTC. Translated, it gives CASSSRTGQGSYGYTF.

Many counts were recorded for this clonotype. Written as DNA, the CDR3 is TGTGCCAGCACCCAGGCGGAGGAGAAAAACATTCAGTACTTC. Translating it yields CASTQAEEKNIQYF. The chain is built from TRBV12-3 or TRBV12-4 and TRBJ2-4; weak D call: TRBD2 (5 bases). CDR3 length: 14 amino acids. Trimming cost V 7 bases and J 4 bases, with 14 bases left between them.

In its sample, this clonotype was seen many times. The chain employs TRBV12-3 or TRBV12-4 and TRBJ2-6; 9 positions match TRBD1. The junction had 6 bases not matched to a gene; V was cut back by 6 bases and J by 0 bases. The CDR3 is 17 residues long. The CDR3 sequence: CASRPGTGTSGANVLTF. CDR3 nucleotide sequence: TGTGCCAGCAGACCCGGGACAGGGACCTCTGGGGCCAACGTCCTGACTTTC.

The J gene is TRBJ2-7, the V gene TRBV18; a possible D gene is TRBD1 (6 bases). V dropped 1 base and J dropped 3 bases, with 13 bases sitting between them. CDR1 is KGHSH and CDR2 is LQKENI in the germline V gene. The CDR3 contains 15 residues. CDR3 nucleotide sequence: TGTGCCAGCTCACCACAGACAGGTGGGAGCTACGAGCAGTACTTC. Its translation: CASSPQTGGSYEQYF.

There are a few counts of this clonotype. The chain joins TRBV30 to TRBJ1-6, with unresolved D. This CDR3 is 15 amino acids long. CDR1 and CDR2 (germline): GTSNPN, SVGIG (reference sequence). The V end was cut by 1 base, the J end by 3 bases, with 10 bases between. DNA for the CDR3: TGTGCCTGGAGTGAACAGCGCCACTATAATTCACCCCTCCACTTT. This gives the protein CAWSEQRHYNSPLHF.

This clonotype occurred many times. The rearrangement uses TRBV6-5 and TRBJ1-1, with D uncertain. Germline CDR1 and CDR2: MNHEY and SVGAGI. Trimming cost V 2 bases and J 0 bases, with 13 bases left between them. This CDR3 region has 16 residues. This CDR3 is CASSYDDPGMNTEAFF. CDR3 coding DNA: TGTGCCAGCAGTTACGACGATCCAGGAATGAACACTGAAGCTTTCTTT.

This sequence joins TRBV30 and TRBJ1-5; 7 bases are a match to TRBD1. The CDR3 extends over 15 amino acids. Germline V CDR1 and CDR2: GTSNPN, SVGIG (reference sequence). With V trimmed by 3 bases and J by 9 bases, 14 bases remained unmatched. This CDR3 is CAWSAGTDNWRPQHF. The CDR3, as DNA: TGTGCCTGGAGCGCCGGGACAGATAATTGGCGGCCCCAGCATTTT.

As regards this clonotype: A much larger clonotype is one base distant, so this may be a read error. Here the CDR3 DNA reads TGTGCCTGCAGTACAGAAATTCTTTACAATGAGCAGTTCTTC. Its translation: CACSTEILYNEQFF. This chain links TRBV12-3 or TRBV12-4 with TRBJ2-1; D unresolved. The CDR3 sequence is 14 residues long.

This clonotype was counted between two and nine times. The CDR3 DNA reads as TGTGCCAGCAGCTTCGTGGGGGCACACAATGAGCAGTTCTTC. Residues: CASSFVGAHNEQFF. This chain links TRBV7-3 with TRBJ2-1; weak D call: TRBD1 (6 bases). Germline CDR1 reads SGHTA; CDR2 reads FQGTGA. Between the trimmed V and J ends, which lost 3 bases and 5 bases, there was a span of 11 bases. The CDR3 is made up of 14 amino acids.

This clonotype was picked up many times. The rearrangement links TRBV5-1 to TRBJ2-2; no definite D call. This CDR3 comprises 15 residues. Trimming took off 3 bases at V and 0 bases at J, with 9 bases between the two ends. CDR1 and CDR2 (germline): SGHRS, YFSETQ. CDR3 nucleotides: TGCGCCAGCAGCTCGACGCGGACGAACACCGGGGAGCTGTTTTTT. Its protein is CASSSTRTNTGELFF.

There are many counts of this clonotype. This chain links TRBV4-3 with TRBJ1-3; 9 bases are shared with TRBD1. Germline trimming cut 1 base from V and 4 bases from J; bases unmatched to any gene: 8. The CDR3 consists of 17 residues. Looked up from germline, CDR1 is LGHNA and CDR2 is YSLEER. The CDR3 protein is CASSQAGTGNGGNTIYF. In DNA, the CDR3 is TGCGCCAGCAGCCAAGCCGGGACAGGGAATGGAGGAAACACCATATATTTT.

In its sample, this clonotype was seen many times. The chain combines TRBV12-3 or TRBV12-4 with TRBJ2-3; D might be TRBD2 (5 bases). Between the trimmed V and J ends, which lost 3 bases and 3 bases, there was a span of 10 bases. The CDR3 contains 14 residues. The CDR3 nucleotides read TGTGCCAGCAGTTTGGTGGACTCAACAGATACGCAGTATTTT. Protein sequence: CASSLVDSTDTQYF.

As concerns this clonotype: A read error is possible here, since a much larger clone lies one base away. V gene TRBV20-1 combines with J gene TRBJ2-1, with 10 bases aligning to TRBD2. This CDR3 is 16 amino acids long. Germline V gene sequence: CDR1 DFQATT, CDR2 SNEGSKA (reference sequence). The V segment lost 6 bases and the J segment 8 bases; nucleotides outside the gene matches: 16. The CDR3 sequence: CSALRLSGGTGDEQFF. The CDR3 DNA follows: TGCAGTGCCCTAAGACTTAGCGGGGGGACCGGGGATGAGCAGTTCTTC.

This clonotype appeared many times. The CDR3, as DNA: TGCAGTGCTAGTTGGGACGGGAAGGACAATCAGCCCCAGCATTTT. It encodes CSASWDGKDNQPQHF. The chain has TRBV20-1 and TRBJ1-5; possible D gene TRBD1, 5 bases. The germline V gene has CDR1 DFQATT and CDR2 SNEGSKA (reference sequence). Trimming cost V 3 bases and J 3 bases, with 15 bases left between them. The CDR3 is made up of 15 amino acids.

This clonotype showed up just a few times. The gene calls are TRBV7-2 and TRBJ2-7; 10 nucleotides align to TRBD2. V dropped 6 bases and J dropped 2; count of bases not matched to a gene: 7. CDR3 length equals 15 residues. Germline CDR1 is SGHTA and CDR2 is FQGNSA. CDR3 in DNA: TGTGCCAGCAGTCCTGGACTAGCGGAAACCTACGAGCAGTACTTC. It encodes CASSPGLAETYEQYF. The variable domain in full, with the rest retrieved from reference TRBV7-2 and TRBJ2-7, is GAGVSQSPSNKVTEKGKDVELRCDPISGHTALYWYRQSLGQGLEFLIYFQGNSAPDKSGLPSDRFSAERTGGSVSTLTIQRTQQEDSAVYLCASSPGLAETYEQYFGPGTRLTVT.

This clonotype was recorded many times. The rearrangement joins TRBV20-1 to TRBJ2-1, with 9 nucleotides matching TRBD2. Germline CDR1 DFQATT, CDR2 SNEGSKA (reference sequence). CDR3 size: 15 residues. V lost 2 bases, J lost 1 base, and 3 bases stayed unmatched. DNA for the CDR3: TGCAGTGCTAGACCTAGCGGGGCTTCCTACAATGAGCAGTTCTTC. Encoded protein: CSARPSGASYNEQFF.

In this sample, this clonotype turned up many times. The chain links TRBV20-1 to TRBJ1-1; D may be TRBD1 (5 bases). Germline V gene data show CDR1 as DFQATT and CDR2 as SNEGSKA (reference sequence). The CDR3 is 14 residues long. Trimming removed 6 bases at V and 3 bases at J, with 17 bases between. CDR3: CSAKWGVGDTEAFF. CDR3 DNA sequence: TGCAGTGCCAAGTGGGGGGTTGGGGACACTGAAGCTTTCTTT.

This clonotype was detected only a few times. The chain links TRBV7-9 to TRBJ2-7, with 10 positions matching TRBD1. This CDR3 spans 15 amino acids. Per the germline V gene, CDR1 is SEHNR and CDR2 is FQNEAQ (reference sequence). The V and J ends lost 5 bases and 3 bases, in that order; junction bases with no gene match: 7. CDR3 sequence: CASSRDRGPNYEQYF. CDR3 bases: TGTGCCAGCAGCCGCGACAGGGGGCCAAACTACGAGCAGTACTTC.

This clonotype was recorded many times. The genes are TRBV7-9 and TRBJ1-1; 9 bases match TRBD1. Germline lookup yields CDR1 SEHNR and CDR2 FQNEAQ (reference sequence). This CDR3 contains 15 residues. V shed 5 bases, J shed 1 base, and the junction held 5 bases outside the gene matches. CDR3 nucleotide sequence: TGTGCCAGCAGCCCCACAGGGGGCGGGAACACTGAAGCTTTCTTT. Translation: CASSPTGGGNTEAFF.

This clonotype was seen a handful of times. The rearrangement links TRBV30 to TRBJ1-1; TRBD1 might be the D (6 bases). Trimming pared 3 bases from V and 1 base from J, leaving 9 bases between. The CDR3 runs to 13 residues. CDR1 and CDR2 from the germline V gene are GTSNPN and SVGIG (reference sequence). CDR3 bases: TGTGCCTGGAGCCCGGGACAGAACACTGAAGCTTTCTTT. It encodes CAWSPGQNTEAFF.

This clonotype was counted at least ten times. This chain connects TRBV4-3 to TRBJ2-7; a weak D match, TRBD1 (6 bases). The V and J ends lost 3 bases and 3 bases respectively, with 15 bases between them. Germline V gives CDR1 LGHNA, CDR2 YSLEER. The CDR3 extends over 15 amino acids. CDR3 protein: CASSQSSDRGYEQYF. CDR3 bases: TGCGCCAGCAGCCAGTCTTCGGACAGAGGCTACGAGCAGTACTTC.

CDR3 nucleotide sequence: TGTGCCAGCAGTTCAGCCGCAGGGGCTAGCACAGATACGCAGTATTTT. Translation: CASSSAAGASTDTQYF. V is TRBV12-3 or TRBV12-4 and J is TRBJ2-3, with D maybe TRBD1 (6 bases). Trimming cost V 4 bases and J 0 bases, with 14 bases left between them. The CDR3 sequence is 16 residues long.

This chain connects TRBV7-2 to TRBJ1-1; TRBD1 matches 10 bases. The J segment lost 1 base and the V segment lost 5 bases, leaving 1 base of the junction unmatched. Per the germline V gene, CDR1 is SGHTA and CDR2 is FQGNSA. The CDR3 length is 14 residues. CDR3 sequence reads: CASSGQGGNTEAFF. In DNA, the CDR3 is TGTGCCAGCAGCGGACAGGGGGGGAACACTGAAGCTTTCTTT.